These 14 T cell receptor beta chains originate from one sample sequenced in a study of blood T cell repertoires in COVID-19 (dated by TCRdb to about 2020). The library relied on the immunoSEQ multiplex PCR assay. TCRdb re-hosts the immuneACCESS table, in-frame sequences only. Its copies lack some clones; in the studies checked, an unresolved V gene accounts for under half of them, and the cause for the rest is not known. This sample has some 87,000 clones in its table, and over 60% of those were observed once. The ten biggest clones cover nearly 9% of the sample. The sample comprised peripheral blood. Receptor source: a man in his fifties who had recovered from COVID-19.

The V call is TRBV6-5, the J call TRBJ2-2, with D possibly TRBD1 on 5 matching bases. In germline, CDR1 is MNHEY, CDR2 SVGAGI. This CDR3 comprises 15 residues. Trimming cost V 8 bases and J 4 bases, with 17 bases left between them. CDR3 in DNA: TGTGCCAGCGGACCCAGGACACTGAGCACCGGGGAGCTGTTTTTT. Residues: CASGPRTLSTGELFF.

The V call is TRBV24-1, the J call TRBJ2-5, with no clear D. Per germline, CDR1 KGHDR and CDR2 SFDVKD. Trimming shortened V by 5 bases and J by 5 bases, and 17 bases separated the two germline ends. This CDR3 has 15 amino acids. The DNA of the CDR3 is TGTGCCACCAGTGGAGATGCCGAGGTGAGGGAGACCCAGTACTTC. Amino acids: CATSGDAEVRETQYF.

The rearrangement uses TRBV19 and TRBJ2-4, with TRBD2 identical over 14 bases. V shed 3 bases, J shed 3 bases, and the junction held 7 bases outside the gene matches. CDR1 and CDR2 from the germline V gene are LNHDA and SQIVND (reference sequence). The CDR3 covers 18 residues. The CDR3 DNA follows: TGTGCCAGTAGTATGGGACTAGCGGGAGCGATCCTCAAAAACATTCAGTACTTC. Encoded protein: CASSMGLAGAILKNIQYF. Full variable domain (remainder filled in from reference TRBV19 and TRBJ2-4): DGGITQSPKYLFRKEGQNVTLSCEQNLNHDAMYWYRQDPGQGLRLIYYSQIVNDFQKGDIAEGYSVSREKKESFPLTVTSAQKNPTAFYLCASSMGLAGAILKNIQYFGAGTRLSVL.

V usage is TRBV2 and J usage is TRBJ2-7, with D tentatively TRBD2 (6 bases). This CDR3 spans 15 amino acids. Trimming cost V 6 bases and J 0 bases, with 15 bases left between them. Germline V gene sequence: CDR1 SNHLY, CDR2 FYNNEI. The CDR3 reads CASSPAAGLSYEQYF. The CDR3 DNA reads TGTGCCAGCAGCCCGGCCGCGGGACTCTCCTACGAGCAGTACTTC.

The CDR3 bases are TGTGCCAGCAGCGTAGCAGGGGATTGGACTGAAGCTTTCTTT. Amino acid sequence: CASSVAGDWTEAFF. This chain connects TRBV9 to TRBJ1-1; D possibly corresponds to TRBD1 (6 bases). The CDR3 sequence is 14 residues long. V lost 0 bases to trimming and J lost 5 bases, with 11 bases between them. Germline CDR1 and CDR2: SGDLS and YYNGEE.

This clone was detected once. The chain uses TRBV5-6 and TRBJ1-2, with TRBD1 as a possible D gene (6 bases). The V gene lost 6 bases and the J gene lost 9 bases, with 18 bases spanning the gap. The CDR3 is 13 residues long. Germline CDR1 is SGHDT and CDR2 is YYEEEE. CDR3 region: CASTPRGQNSYTF. The CDR3 DNA reads as TGTGCCAGCACCCCCCGAGGACAGAACAGCTACACCTTC. The full variable domain, in which reference TRBV5-6 and TRBJ1-2 provide the parts outside the CDR3, is DAGVTQSPTHLIKTRGQQVTLRCSPKSGHDTVSWYQQALGQGPQFIFQYYEEEERQRGNFPDRFSGHQFPNYSSELNVNALLLGDSALYLCASTPRGQNSYTFGSGTRLTVV.

The chain links TRBV19 to TRBJ1-2; 9 nucleotides match TRBD1. This CDR3 is built from 14 residues. After removal of 7 bases from V and 7 bases from J, the junction contained 10 bases not matched to a gene. The germline CDR1 and CDR2 sequences are LNHDA and SQIVND (reference sequence). The CDR3 DNA follows: TGTGCCAGTATCACTGGACAGGGGATAAGTGGCTACACCTTC. Protein sequence: CASITGQGISGYTF.

The chain employs TRBV11-3 and TRBJ1-1; D gene ambiguous. The germline CDR1 and CDR2 sequences are SGHNT and YENEEA. The V and J ends lost 2 bases and 0 bases respectively, with 4 bases between them. The CDR3 is made up of 13 amino acids. This CDR3 is CASSLSVNTEAFF. The CDR3 region has the DNA TGTGCCAGCAGCTTATCCGTGAACACTGAAGCTTTCTTT.

V usage is TRBV5-1 and J usage is TRBJ1-4; TRBD1 matches 7 bases. CDR3 size: 15 residues. Germline CDR1 is SGHRS and CDR2 is YFSETQ. V trimming: 0 bases; J trimming: 3 bases; junction bases outside the gene matches: 2. DNA of the CDR3: TGCGCCAGCAGCTTGGGACAGGGCCCTAATGAAAAACTGTTTTTT. Translation gives CASSLGQGPNEKLFF.

This clone came up a few times. CDR3 in amino acids: CASSRRGQGVSNEQFF. The CDR3, as DNA: TGTGCCAGCAGCCGTAGGGGACAGGGGGTTTCCAATGAGCAGTTCTTC. The chain carries TRBV7-8 and TRBJ2-1, with 11 bases identical to TRBD1. CDR1 SGHVS and CDR2 FQNEAQ come from the germline V gene. This CDR3 is 16 amino acids long. V lost 5 bases to trimming and J lost 6 bases; unmatched junction nucleotides: 9.

J is TRBJ1-1 and V is TRBV19; D not certain. CDR1 is LNHDA, CDR2 SQIVND, per germline (reference sequence). There are 11 residues in the CDR3. Trimming shortened V by 3 bases and J by 7 bases, and 6 bases separated the two germline ends. The CDR3 coding sequence is TGTGCCAGTAGTATCAGAAGTGAAGCTTTCTTT. It yields the protein CASSIRSEAFF.

The chain employs TRBV12-3 or TRBV12-4 and TRBJ2-7; D is perhaps TRBD1 (5 bases). Between the trimmed V and J ends, which lost 5 bases and 2 bases, there was a span of 10 bases. This CDR3 has 13 amino acids. CDR3 in amino acids: CASSLDTAYEQYF. In DNA form, the CDR3 reads TGTGCCAGCAGTCTGGACACGGCCTACGAGCAGTACTTC.

In nucleotides, the CDR3 is TGTGCCAGCACCCAAAGGGAGGGGTTAGTGTACAATGAGCAGTTCTTC. Protein: CASTQREGLVYNEQFF. V and J are TRBV2 and TRBJ2-1; 7 bases map to TRBD2. Per the germline V gene, CDR1 is SNHLY and CDR2 is FYNNEI. Unmatched junction bases numbered 13, after V lost 7 bases and J lost 4 bases. There are 16 residues in the CDR3.

A single count supports this clone. V usage is TRBV5-1 and J usage is TRBJ1-4; D is perhaps TRBD1 (6 bases). The germline CDR1 and CDR2 sequences are SGHRS and YFSETQ. The CDR3 is 15 amino acids. The V end lost 4 bases, the J end lost 8 bases, and 18 bases lay between the germline ends. Written as DNA, the CDR3 is TGCGCCAGCAGCGCAGACAGGACTTCGGGAGAAAAACTGTTTTTT. The encoded protein is CASSADRTSGEKLFF.